Sequencing of this T cell receptor beta chain was carried out in a study of blood T cell repertoires in COVID-19. Across the whole study: Spain, Italy and the United States supplied samples that represented acute and convalescent COVID-19. Sources were T cells, B-cell-depleted T cells, or PBMCs; the material itself was cDNA or gDNA.

Germline lookup yields CDR1 SNHLY and CDR2 FYNNEI. The V gene end was trimmed by 6 bases and the J gene end by 7 bases; junction bases not matched to a gene: 5. The length of the CDR3 is 14 residues. Sequencing was performed with immunoSEQ multiplex PCR; in TCRdb, only in-frame clones are kept and a portion is missing. The top ten hold roughly 8.8% of the sample, which has around 70,000 clones, approximately 89% seen once. The TCR originated in a man at least 80 years old with acute or convalescent COVID-19. The V and J genes are TRBV2 and TRBJ1-5; TRBD1 agrees at 11 bases. Sequenced: peripheral blood. CDR3 sequence reads: CASSHGTGGQPQHF. In DNA form, the CDR3 reads TGTGCCAGCAGCCACGGGACAGGGGGGCAGCCCCAGCATTTT. The full variable domain, rest sourced from reference TRBV2 and TRBJ1-5, is EPEVTQTPSHQVTQMGQEVILRCVPISNHLYFYWYRQILGQKVEFLVSFYNNEISEKSEIFDDQFSVERPDGSNFTLKIRSTKLEDSAMYFCASSHGTGGQPQHFGDGTRLSIL.